Sequencing of this TCR beta chain was carried out in a study of preoperative IRX-2 immunotherapy in early breast cancer. Germline loops: CDR1 SGHDN, CDR2 FVKESK. The CDR3 contains 17 residues. V gave up 0 bases and J gave up 6 bases, with 18 bases separating them. Treatment in this sample: preoperative locoregional IRX-2 cytokine immunotherapy. Patients received preoperative, locoregional IRX-2 cytokine immunotherapy in a phase Ib study. Clones were sequenced by immunoSEQ multiplex PCR, and TCRdb holds only the in-frame ones, with some missing. The sample records approximately 26,000 clones, around 75% being singletons.

The source was lymph node tissue, collected after IRX-2 immunotherapy. The V and J genes are TRBV14 and TRBJ2-1; TRBD1 is a possible D gene (5 bases). The clonotype was recovered from a human donor with breast cancer. The CDR3 DNA is TGTGCCAGCAGCCAAGATCAGCAGGGTAAGGTCCCCAATGAGCAGTTCTTC. It codes for CASSQDQQGKVPNEQFF. The full variable domain, rest sourced from reference TRBV14 and TRBJ2-1, is EAGVTQFPSHSVIEKGQTVTLRCDPISGHDNLYWYRRVMGKEIKFLLHFVKESKQDESGMPNNRFLAERTGGTYSTLKVQPAELEDSGVYFCASSQDQQGKVPNEQFFGPGTRLTVL.